The clone carrying this T cell receptor beta chain was seen only a few times. The length of the CDR3 is 14 residues. Germline values: CDR1 DFQATT, CDR2 SNEGSKA (reference sequence). Trimming at V came to 0 bases and at J to 9 bases, leaving 7 bases not matched to a gene. This sample was taken from a study of human T cells and chemical hapten exposure. Whole-study context: Upper back patch tests used 0.01% DPC, scored after 6 days. Alopecia universalis, totalis or areata was present in patients who were mostly female.

Via MiXCR, TCRdb re-called the RACE reads, giving one row per CDR3 protein. The table has approximately 77,000 distinct CDR3 sequences, roughly 15% seen once; the top ten hold approximately 4.5%. The time point denotes: pre-sensitization, week 0. The treatment: therapeutic diphenylcyclopropenone sensitization with weekly scalp DPC. This receptor was obtained from a woman between 45 and 60 years old with alopecia areata. Some clones in this sample may be carry-over from other donors' samples. The sample was whole blood, taken in connection with sensitization to the hapten diphenylcyclopropenone (DPC). The rearrangement joins TRBV20-1 to TRBJ2-1; 8 bases fit TRBD2. The CDR3 region has the DNA TGCAGTGCTAGAGATCCAGCGGGAGTATCTGAGCAGTTCTTC. Amino acid sequence: CSARDPAGVSEQFF.